The 7 T cell receptor beta chains reported below all come from one sample, sequenced in a study of blood T cell repertoires in COVID-19. Assay used: immunoSEQ multiplex PCR; TCRdb lists only in-frame clones, some missing. The table has some 89,000 clones, 81% seen once. The specimen sequenced was peripheral blood. These receptors all come from a man in his fifties or sixties with acute or convalescent COVID-19.

The genes are TRBV4-2 and TRBJ2-3; 7 bases map to TRBD2. This CDR3 region has 15 residues. The ends lost 0 bases at V and 5 bases at J; junction bases unmatched: 5. Germline-derived CDR1 and CDR2 are LGHNA and YNFKEQ. The CDR3 DNA is TGTGCCAGCAGCCAAGAAGGGCTAGCGGAAGATACGCAGTATTTT. This encodes CASSQEGLAEDTQYF.

The genes are TRBV9 and TRBJ2-1, with TRBD1 identical over 7 bases. The CDR3 has 14 residues. Germline CDR1 reads SGDLS; CDR2 reads YYNGEE. After removal of 1 base from V and 7 bases from J, the junction contained 5 bases not matched to a gene. The CDR3 DNA sequence: TGTGCCAGCAGCGTACGTATCAGGGGGAATGAGCAGTTCTTC. Amino acid sequence: CASSVRIRGNEQFF.

The chain employs TRBV5-1 and TRBJ2-1; D is undetermined. Germline CDR1 reads SGHRS; CDR2 reads YFSETQ. Trimming took off 4 bases at V and 7 bases at J, with 18 bases between the two ends. The CDR3 has 15 amino acids. CDR3 residues: CASSVTGSFWNEQFF. CDR3 in DNA: TGCGCCAGCAGCGTAACCGGGTCGTTCTGGAATGAGCAGTTCTTC.

The gene calls are TRBV7-9 and TRBJ2-3; 8 bases agree with TRBD1. Germline values: CDR1 SEHNR, CDR2 FQNEAQ (reference sequence). V was pared by 1 base and J by 1 base, with 10 bases of the junction left unmatched. The CDR3 extends over 18 amino acids. The CDR3 nucleotides read TGTGCCAGCAGCTTAGGACAGGGGATTTTAAGTGGCACAGATACGCAGTATTTT. Translation: CASSLGQGILSGTDTQYF.

V usage is TRBV5-5 and J usage is TRBJ1-5; D not certain. CDR1 is SGHKS, CDR2 YYEKEE, per germline (reference sequence). The V end lost 3 bases, the J end lost 5 bases, and 9 bases lay between the germline ends. The CDR3 runs to 13 residues. CDR3: CASSWTGDQPQHF. The CDR3 DNA sequence: TGTGCCAGCAGCTGGACCGGGGATCAGCCCCAGCATTTT.

CDR3 coding DNA: TGCGCCAGCAGCTTGGTAGGGGGCGGCACTGAAGCTTTCTTT. Translation gives CASSLVGGGTEAFF. The gene calls are TRBV5-1 and TRBJ1-1; 7 nucleotides match TRBD1. Germline V gene data show CDR1 as SGHRS and CDR2 as YFSETQ. The length of the CDR3 is 14 residues. Trimming removed 0 bases from V and 4 bases from J; junction bases left unmatched: 3.

This sequence joins TRBV2 and TRBJ1-2; D is undetermined. The CDR3 has 15 amino acids. Germline CDR1 and CDR2: SNHLY and FYNNEI. V gave up 1 base and J gave up 8 bases, with 17 bases separating them. The CDR3 is CASSEEAGRSLGYTF. DNA of the CDR3: TGTGCCAGCAGTGAAGAGGCAGGCAGGTCCCTAGGCTACACCTTC.